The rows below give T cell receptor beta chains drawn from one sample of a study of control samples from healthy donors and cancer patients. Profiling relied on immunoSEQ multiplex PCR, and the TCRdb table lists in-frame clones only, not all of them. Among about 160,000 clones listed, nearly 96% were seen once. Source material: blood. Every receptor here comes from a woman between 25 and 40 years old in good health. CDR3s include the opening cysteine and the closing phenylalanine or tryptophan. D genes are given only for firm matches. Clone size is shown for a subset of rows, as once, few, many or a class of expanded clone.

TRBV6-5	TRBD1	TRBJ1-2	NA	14	CASSPGTANYGYTF	TGTGCCAGCAGTCCCGGGACAGCCAATTATGGCTACACCTTC
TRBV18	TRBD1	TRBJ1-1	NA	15	CASSQRTGRYTEAFF	TGTGCCAGCTCACAGAGGACAGGGAGGTACACTGAAGCTTTCTTT
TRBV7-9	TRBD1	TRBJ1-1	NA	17	CASSPSSDRACGTEAFF	TGTGCCAGCAGCCCCAGTTCGGACAGGGCATGCGGCACTGAAGCTTTCTTT
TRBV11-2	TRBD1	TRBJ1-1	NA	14	CASSYTGVNTEAFF	TGTGCCAGCAGCTACACAGGGGTTAACACTGAAGCTTTCTTT
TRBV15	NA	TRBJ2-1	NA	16	CATRSWGEGSYNEQFF	TGTGCCACCAGGTCGTGGGGGGAAGGCTCCTACAATGAGCAGTTCTTC
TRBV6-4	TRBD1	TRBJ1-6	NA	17	CASSDTPGGQGPSPLHF	TGTGCCAGCAGTGACACCCCTGGGGGACAGGGCCCTTCACCCCTCCACTTT
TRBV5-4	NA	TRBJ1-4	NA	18	CASSLKHSLVVKREKLFF	TGTGCCAGCAGCTTGAAACACAGCCTTGTGGTTAAACGTGAAAAACTGTTTTTT
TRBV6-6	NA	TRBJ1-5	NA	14	CASSHTSRDQPQHF	TGTGCCAGCAGCCACACGAGCAGGGACCAGCCCCAGCATTTT
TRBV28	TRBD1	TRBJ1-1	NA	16	CASSFLPGQGNTEAFF	TGTGCCAGCAGTTTTCTACCCGGACAGGGGAACACTGAAGCTTTCTTT
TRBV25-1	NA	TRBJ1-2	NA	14	CASSGGGNLYGYTF	TGTGCCAGCAGCGGAGGGGGAAATCTCTATGGCTACACCTTC
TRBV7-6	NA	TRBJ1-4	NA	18	CASSLASPVGGFNEKLFF	TGTGCCAGCAGCTTAGCTAGCCCCGTTGGAGGCTTTAATGAAAAACTGTTTTTT
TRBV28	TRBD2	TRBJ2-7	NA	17	CASSFWGETSGKGEQYF	TGTGCCAGCAGCTTTTGGGGAGAGACTAGCGGGAAGGGCGAGCAGTACTTC
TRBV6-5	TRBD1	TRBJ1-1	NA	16	CASSYSSGTVNTEAFF	TGTGCCAGCAGTTACTCGTCCGGGACAGTCAACACTGAAGCTTTCTTT
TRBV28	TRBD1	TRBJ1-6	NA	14	CASSLDREGSPLHF	TGTGCCAGCAGCCTCGACAGGGAAGGGTCACCCCTCCACTTT
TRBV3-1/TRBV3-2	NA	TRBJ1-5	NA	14	CASSQDRVNQPQHF	TGTGCCAGCAGCCAAGACAGGGTCAATCAGCCCCAGCATTTT
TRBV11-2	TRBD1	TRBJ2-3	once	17	CASSSPVRTGRTDTQYF	TGTGCCAGCAGCTCCCCCGTCCGGACAGGACGCACAGATACGCAGTATTTT
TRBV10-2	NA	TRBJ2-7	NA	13	CASSEIYSYEQYF	TGCGCCAGCAGTGAGATATACTCGTACGAGCAGTACTTC
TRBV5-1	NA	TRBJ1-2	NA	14	CASSLGGVDYGYTF	TGCGCCAGCAGCTTGGGAGGGGTGGACTATGGCTACACCTTC
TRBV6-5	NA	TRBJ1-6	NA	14	CASRVFGPDSPLHF	TGTGCCAGCAGGGTCTTCGGTCCGGATTCACCCCTCCACTTT
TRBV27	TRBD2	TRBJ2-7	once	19	CASSSDLGTSGTHLYEQYF	TGTGCCAGCAGTTCTGACTTGGGGACTAGCGGGACCCATTTGTACGAGCAGTACTTC
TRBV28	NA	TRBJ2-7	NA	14	CASSFGPPLYEQYF	TGTGCCAGCAGTTTCGGGCCCCCCCTCTACGAGCAGTACTTC
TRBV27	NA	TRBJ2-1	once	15	CASSFYGNSYNEQFF	TGTGCCAGCAGTTTTTACGGGAACTCGTACAATGAGCAGTTCTTC
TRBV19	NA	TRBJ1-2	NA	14	CASNELFGNYGYTF	TGTGCCAGTAATGAGCTATTTGGGAACTATGGCTACACCTTC
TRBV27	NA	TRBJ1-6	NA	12	CASSLSGVPLHF	TGTGCCAGCAGTTTATCGGGGGTACCCCTCCACTTT
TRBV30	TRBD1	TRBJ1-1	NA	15	CAWSAPTGWDTEAFF	TGTGCCTGGAGTGCGCCGACAGGGTGGGACACTGAAGCTTTCTTT
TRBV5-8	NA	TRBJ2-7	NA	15	CASSLEGGGRREQYF	TGTGCCAGCAGCTTGGAAGGAGGGGGCCGGCGCGAGCAGTACTTC
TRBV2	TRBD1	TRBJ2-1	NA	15	CASRSQGEPYNEQFF	TGTGCCAGCAGGTCCCAGGGGGAGCCCTACAATGAGCAGTTCTTC
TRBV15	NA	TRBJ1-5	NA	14	CATSRETRTQPQHF	TGTGCCACCAGCAGAGAAACCCGTACTCAGCCCCAGCATTTT
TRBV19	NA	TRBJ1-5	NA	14	CASSIGWGNQPQHF	TGTGCCAGTAGTATTGGCTGGGGCAATCAGCCCCAGCATTTT
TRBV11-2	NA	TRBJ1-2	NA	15	CASKPLPGDNYGYTF	TGTGCCAGCAAACCCCTGCCGGGAGATAACTATGGCTACACCTTC
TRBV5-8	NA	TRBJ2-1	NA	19	CASSSSTTKLTVSYNEQFF	TGTGCCAGCAGTTCCTCCACCACAAAATTAACAGTGTCCTACAATGAGCAGTTCTTC
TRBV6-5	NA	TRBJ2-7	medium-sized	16	CASSYSNAGTAYEQYF	TGTGCCAGCAGTTACTCGAATGCAGGGACGGCCTACGAGCAGTACTTC
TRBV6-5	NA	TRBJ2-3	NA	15	CASTRGAKGTDTQYF	TGTGCCAGCACAAGGGGGGCTAAGGGCACAGATACGCAGTATTTT
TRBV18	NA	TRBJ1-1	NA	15	CASSPRERAEEKAFF	TGTGCCAGCTCACCGAGAGAAAGAGCTGAAGAGAAAGCTTTCTTT
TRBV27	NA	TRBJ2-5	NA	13	CASKRAEQETQYF	TGTGCCAGCAAAAGGGCCGAGCAAGAGACCCAGTACTTC
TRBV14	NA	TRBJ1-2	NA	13	CASSPQESYGYTF	TGTGCCAGCAGCCCCCAGGAGTCCTATGGCTACACCTTC
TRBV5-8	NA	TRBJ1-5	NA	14	CASSLETYAQPQHF	TGTGCCAGCAGCTTGGAGACCTATGCTCAGCCCCAGCATTTT
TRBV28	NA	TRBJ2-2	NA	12	CASALWYGELFF	TGTGCCAGCGCCCTGTGGTACGGGGAGCTGTTTTTT
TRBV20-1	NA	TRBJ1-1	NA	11	CSARESTEAFF	TGCAGTGCTAGAGAGTCGACAGAAGCTTTCTTT
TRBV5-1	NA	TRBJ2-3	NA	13	CASSKERSDTQYF	TGCGCCAGCAGTAAGGAGAGGTCAGATACGCAGTATTTT
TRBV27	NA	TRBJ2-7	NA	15	CASSSLLGSWAEQYF	TGTGCCAGCAGTTCACTCCTAGGTAGCTGGGCTGAGCAGTACTTC
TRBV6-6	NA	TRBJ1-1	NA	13	CASSYLGGTEAFF	TGTGCCAGCAGTTACCTGGGAGGCACTGAAGCTTTCTTT
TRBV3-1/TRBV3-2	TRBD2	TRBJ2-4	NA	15	CASSPHHVSGSFQYF	TGTGCCAGCAGCCCCCATCACGTTAGCGGGAGTTTTCAGTACTTC
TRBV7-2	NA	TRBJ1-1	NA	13	CASSSSGGWGAFF	TGTGCCAGCAGCTCTAGCGGGGGTTGGGGAGCTTTCTTT
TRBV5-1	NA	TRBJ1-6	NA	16	CASSLDHPGYNSPLHF	TGCGCCAGCAGCTTGGATCACCCCGGCTATAATTCACCCCTCCACTTT
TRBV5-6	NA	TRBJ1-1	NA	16	CASSQMSRASNTEAFF	TGTGCCAGCAGCCAGATGAGCCGGGCTTCGAACACTGAAGCTTTCTTT
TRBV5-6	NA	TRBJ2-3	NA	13	CASSTLAPDTQYF	TGTGCCAGCAGTACCCTGGCCCCAGATACGCAGTATTTT
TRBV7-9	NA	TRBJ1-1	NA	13	CASTLQGNTEAFF	TGTGCCAGCACCCTACAGGGGAACACTGAAGCTTTCTTT
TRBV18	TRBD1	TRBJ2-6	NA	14	CASPGGSGANVLTF	TGTGCCAGCCCAGGGGGCTCCGGGGCCAACGTCCTGACTTTC
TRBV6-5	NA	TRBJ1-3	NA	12	CASSSPGNTIYF	TGTGCCAGCAGTTCCCCTGGAAACACCATATATTTT
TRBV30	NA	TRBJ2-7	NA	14	CAWSGGSGMNEQYF	TGTGCCTGGAGTGGGGGTTCGGGGATGAACGAGCAGTACTTC
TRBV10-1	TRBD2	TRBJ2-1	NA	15	CASSESSSGKGEQFF	TGCGCCAGCAGTGAGTCTTCTAGCGGGAAGGGTGAGCAGTTCTTC
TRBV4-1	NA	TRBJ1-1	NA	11	CASCQNTEAFF	TGCGCCAGCTGCCAGAACACTGAAGCTTTCTTT
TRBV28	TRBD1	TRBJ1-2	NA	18	CASTYLAPGQGPANGYTF	TGTGCCAGCACCTATTTGGCGCCTGGACAGGGGCCAGCGAATGGCTACACCTTC
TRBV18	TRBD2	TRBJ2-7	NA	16	CASSPSLAGGGYEQYF	TGTGCCAGCTCACCAAGTCTCGCGGGAGGGGGATACGAGCAGTACTTC